Listed here is a single T cell receptor beta chain. Under the authors' procedure: Reference gene primer amplification in the assay estimated nucleated cell counts. Some clones are missing from TCRdb's copy, which holds only in-frame ones; the method was immunoSEQ multiplex PCR. Clone size and V and J calls were adopted from that table, with D and trimming inferred from the DNA. Of about 150,000 clones in the sample, 70% to 90% were seen once. This CDR3 is 12 amino acids long. In germline, CDR1 is LGHDT, CDR2 YNNKEL (reference sequence). V lost 0 bases to trimming and J lost 11 bases, with 10 bases between them. The sample comes from a study of blood T cell repertoires in COVID-19. Study details: Acute and convalescent COVID-19 specimens originated in the United States, Italy and Spain. The analysed material was cDNA or gDNA that came from T cells, B-cell-depleted T cells, or PBMCs.

Sequences were obtained from peripheral blood. The source is a woman in her sixties or seventies with acute or convalescent COVID-19. The V call is TRBV3-1 (or the pseudogene TRBV3-2), the J call TRBJ1-1; D is uncertain. The CDR3 sequence is CASSQDLRVAFF. Here the CDR3 DNA reads TGTGCCAGCAGCCAAGATCTCCGGGTGGCTTTCTTT.